This TCR beta chain was profiled in a study of Ad26.COV2.S vaccination and SARS-CoV-2 variants. Stated treatment: roughly 20 received Ad26.COV2.S at low or high dose, single or two shots; about 5 received placebo; per-sample allocation not given. At day 63 after the first vaccine or placebo injection, samples were drawn. CDR3 length equals 15 residues. The germline CDR1 and CDR2 sequences are SGHRS and YFSETQ. The J segment lost 9 bases and the V segment lost 4 bases, leaving 9 bases of the junction unmatched. Profiling relied on immunoSEQ multiplex PCR, and the TCRdb table lists in-frame clones only, not all of them. The sample carries hundreds of thousands of clones, 70% to 90% recorded once.

The source of this sequence is a person aged 18-60 years who received the Ad26.COV2.S COVID-19 vaccine or a placebo. Sequences were derived from peripheral blood, sampled in a trial of Ad26.COV2.S vaccine versus placebo. The chain couples TRBV5-1 to TRBJ2-1; TRBD2 matches 11 bases. The CDR3 DNA follows: TGCGCCAGCAGCGCCCAACTAGCGGGAGAGGGTGAGCAGTTCTTC. Translating it yields CASSAQLAGEGEQFF.